This section outlines one T cell receptor beta chain sequence together with its context. The germline gives CDR1 SGDLS, CDR2 YYNGEE. The CDR3 loop spans 16 amino acids. The junction had 7 bases not matched to a gene; V was cut back by 3 bases and J by 0 bases. Original processing notes: The assay estimated nucleated cells by amplifying reference gene primers. The table came from immunoSEQ multiplex PCR; TCRdb's copy has only in-frame clones and leaves some out. That table gives V, J and clone size, and the DNA gave D and trimming. The table includes about 160,000 clones, around 80% detected once. This specimen comes from a study of blood T cell repertoires in COVID-19. Donors were grouped by their self-reported clinical history.

The TCR was taken from a woman in her forties or fifties in a cohort exposed to, infected with or recovered from COVID-19 (not recorded which). V usage is TRBV9 and J usage is TRBJ2-5, with 8 nucleotides matching TRBD1. Sample: PBMCs or T cells enriched from blood (not recorded which). The CDR3 protein is CASSATGVNNQETQYF. DNA for the CDR3: TGTGCCAGCAGCGCGACAGGGGTGAACAACCAAGAGACCCAGTACTTC.